A selection of T cell receptor beta chains follows, all from one sample in a study of shared clonotypes between healthy human individuals. The assay was immunoSEQ multiplex PCR, and TCRdb's table has in-frame clones only and misses some. There are just over 2,000,000 clones in the sample; about 95% occur only once, and 0.85% to 1.2% lies in the top ten. The sequencing input was naive CD8+ T cells sorted from blood. Receptor source: a man between 18 and 35 years old in good health. The CDR3 runs from the conserved cysteine through the conserved F or W. D genes are given only for firm matches. The size of a clone is reported for some rows only, either as once, few or many, or as a class for expanded clones.

>TRBV7-9|TRBD2|TRBJ2-2|once
CASSLREGPGELFF
TGTGCCAGCAGCTTACGGGAGGGCCCCGGGGAGCTGTTTTTT
>TRBV9|NA|TRBJ1-1|NA
CASSERIVGENTEAFF
TGTGCCAGCAGCGAACGAATAGTCGGGGAGAACACTGAAGCTTTCTTT
>TRBV6-1|TRBD2|TRBJ2-7|NA
CASSEGASGYEQYF
TGTGCCAGCAGTGAGGGCGCTAGCGGCTACGAGCAGTACTTC
>TRBV6-5|NA|TRBJ1-2|NA
CASRGSSYGYTF
TGTGCCAGCAGAGGAAGTTCCTATGGCTACACCTTC
>TRBV4-1|NA|TRBJ1-5|NA
CASSRGDNQPQHF
TGCGCCAGCAGCCGGGGGGACAATCAGCCCCAGCATTTT
>TRBV9|NA|TRBJ2-3|NA
CASSPFERQVTSTDTQYF
TGTGCCAGCAGCCCATTCGAGAGACAGGTTACTAGCACAGATACGCAGTATTTT
>TRBV27|NA|TRBJ2-3|NA
CASSPTEPDTQYF
TGTGCCAGCAGTCCAACTGAGCCAGATACGCAGTATTTT
>TRBV7-6|TRBD1|TRBJ2-7|NA
CASSTGSGTDAYEQYF
TGTGCCAGCAGTACGGGATCCGGGACAGATGCCTACGAGCAGTACTTC
>TRBV4-3|NA|TRBJ1-4|NA
CASSQDVPGPPNEKLFF
TGCGCCAGCAGCCAAGATGTGCCGGGACCGCCTAATGAAAAACTGTTTTTT
>TRBV5-6|NA|TRBJ2-1|once
CASSGLRNEQFF
TGTGCCAGCAGCGGACTGCGGAATGAGCAGTTCTTC
>TRBV29-1|TRBD2|TRBJ2-1|NA
CSFSGTSEWGQFF
TGCAGCTTTTCCGGGACTAGCGAGTGGGGGCAGTTCTTC
>TRBV2|TRBD2|TRBJ2-1|NA
CASSGGLGEYNEQFF
TGTGCCAGCAGTGGCGGACTAGGGGAATACAATGAGCAGTTCTTC
>TRBV30|NA|TRBJ2-2|NA
CAWSVISPGELFF
TGTGCCTGGAGCGTAATATCGCCCGGGGAGCTGTTTTTT
>TRBV15|TRBD2|TRBJ2-1|NA
CATSGTSSYNEQFF
TGTGCCACCAGCGGGACTAGCAGCTACAATGAGCAGTTCTTC
>TRBV6-1|TRBD1|TRBJ2-3|NA
CASLRQGTDTQYF
TGTGCCAGCCTACGACAGGGAACAGATACGCAGTATTTT
>TRBV7-9|NA|TRBJ1-1|NA
CASSVFLYPDTEAFF
TGTGCCAGCAGCGTATTTCTTTACCCAGACACTGAAGCTTTCTTT
>TRBV2|TRBD2|TRBJ2-7|NA
CASSVEAGVDEQYF
TGTGCCAGCAGTGTAGAAGCGGGAGTAGACGAGCAGTACTTC
>TRBV4-1|NA|TRBJ2-4|NA
CASSQEGDGKNIQYF
TGCGCCAGCAGCCAAGAAGGGGACGGCAAAAACATTCAGTACTTC
>TRBV4-1|NA|TRBJ2-7|NA
CASSQDTPRDEQYF
TGCGCCAGCAGCCAAGATACCCCCCGGGACGAGCAGTACTTC
>TRBV6-1|NA|TRBJ2-2|NA
CASRKRGNTGELFF
TGTGCCAGCAGAAAAAGAGGGAACACCGGGGAGCTGTTTTTT
>TRBV28|TRBD2|TRBJ2-3|once
CASSTLGGGSDTQYF
TGTGCCAGCTCGACCCTCGGGGGGGGTTCAGATACGCAGTATTTT
>TRBV27|TRBD1|TRBJ2-7|NA
CASMLQGALYEQYF
TGTGCCAGCATGCTACAGGGGGCGCTCTACGAGCAGTACTTC
>TRBV5-6|NA|TRBJ1-2|NA
CASSFPGSPYGYTF
TGTGCCAGCAGCTTTCCAGGGTCCCCCTATGGCTACACCTTC
>TRBV19|NA|TRBJ2-1|NA
CASSIQPYGSNNEQFF
TGTGCCAGTAGTATTCAGCCCTACGGATCGAACAATGAGCAGTTCTTC
>TRBV13|TRBD2|TRBJ2-1|NA
CASSIPGGYNEQFF
TGTGCCAGCAGCATCCCGGGGGGATACAATGAGCAGTTCTTC
>TRBV28|NA|TRBJ2-7|NA
CASSFEGGGGEQYF
TGTGCCAGCAGTTTTGAAGGGGGTGGAGGCGAGCAGTACTTC
>TRBV9|NA|TRBJ2-1|NA
CASSVEGGLRFYNEQFF
TGTGCCAGCAGCGTAGAAGGCGGCCTTAGGTTCTACAATGAGCAGTTCTTC
>TRBV5-6|TRBD1|TRBJ2-1|NA
CASSFGTGVNEQFF
TGTGCCAGCAGCTTTGGGACAGGGGTCAATGAGCAGTTCTTC
>TRBV5-4|NA|TRBJ2-7|NA
CASSLESYEQYF
TGTGCCAGCAGCTTGGAGTCCTACGAGCAGTACTTC
>TRBV6-5|TRBD1|TRBJ2-7|NA
CASSLGTGVYEQYF
TGTGCCAGCAGCCTCGGGACAGGGGTCTACGAGCAGTACTTC
>TRBV2|TRBD1|TRBJ2-1|once
CASSEGGQNQNNEQFF
TGTGCCAGCAGTGAAGGGGGACAGAACCAGAACAATGAGCAGTTCTTC
>TRBV27|NA|TRBJ1-1|NA
CASSLSPGNTEAFF
TGTGCCAGCAGTTTATCGCCAGGGAACACTGAAGCTTTCTTT
>TRBV5-1|NA|TRBJ2-1|NA
CASSLAQRVLAENEQFF
TGCGCCAGCAGCTTGGCCCAGCGGGTACTAGCTGAGAATGAGCAGTTCTTC
>TRBV9|NA|TRBJ1-1|NA
CASSVDDGNEAFF
TGTGCCAGCAGCGTAGATGATGGGAATGAAGCTTTCTTT
>TRBV27|NA|TRBJ2-5|NA
CASSDYQETQYF
TGTGCCAGCAGTGATTACCAAGAGACCCAGTACTTC
>TRBV4-3|TRBD2|TRBJ2-1|NA
CASSQIAGGPYNEQFF
TGCGCCAGCAGCCAAATAGCGGGAGGGCCCTACAATGAGCAGTTCTTC
>TRBV19|TRBD1|TRBJ1-1|NA
CASSMAGGNTEAFF
TGTGCCAGTAGTATGGCAGGGGGGAACACTGAAGCTTTCTTT
>TRBV7-2|NA|TRBJ2-7|once
CASSLARDYEQYF
TGTGCCAGCAGCTTAGCGCGCGACTACGAGCAGTACTTC
>TRBV30|TRBD1|TRBJ1-2|NA
CAWSVLGQGDYGYTF
TGTGCCTGGAGTGTACTAGGACAGGGCGACTATGGCTACACCTTC
>TRBV2|TRBD2|TRBJ2-1|NA
CASTLAGSYNEQFF
TGTGCCAGTACTTTAGCGGGCTCCTACAATGAGCAGTTCTTC
>TRBV15|NA|TRBJ1-4|NA
CATSGYSGGDEKLFF
TGTGCCACCAGCGGCTACAGTGGGGGGGATGAAAAACTGTTTTTT
>TRBV28|NA|TRBJ2-7|NA
CASSPALSYEQYF
TGTGCCAGCAGCCCCGCACTCTCCTACGAGCAGTACTTC
>TRBV28|TRBD1|TRBJ1-2|NA
CASRDTGEGNGYTF
TGTGCCAGCAGGGACACAGGGGAGGGAAATGGCTACACCTTC
>TRBV5-1|NA|TRBJ1-1|NA
CASTGGRGFGMNTEAFF
TGCGCCAGCACGGGAGGTAGGGGTTTTGGAATGAACACTGAAGCTTTCTTT
>TRBV5-6|NA|TRBJ2-1|NA
CASSFFQVRPLEQFF
TGTGCCAGCAGCTTCTTCCAAGTGCGGCCGCTTGAGCAGTTCTTC
>TRBV9|NA|TRBJ2-3|NA
CASKNPPELTQYF
TGTGCCAGCAAGAACCCCCCGGAACTTACGCAGTATTTT
>TRBV15|NA|TRBJ1-1|NA
CATSSSMPRGDEAFF
TGTGCCACCAGCTCATCAATGCCCCGGGGCGATGAAGCTTTCTTT
>TRBV6-1|NA|TRBJ1-6|NA
CASSEGPGYNSPLHF
TGTGCCAGCAGTGAGGGTCCTGGCTATAATTCACCCCTCCACTTT
>TRBV23-1|TRBD1|TRBJ2-7|NA
CASSLPKQGKVNEQYF
TGCGCCAGCAGCCTACCAAAACAGGGGAAGGTAAACGAGCAGTACTTC